The 20 T cell receptor beta chains below come from one sample, sequenced in a study of Ad26.COV2.S vaccination and SARS-CoV-2 variants. Produced via immunoSEQ multiplex PCR; TCRdb's table is partial and in-frame only. The sample carries some 320,000 clones, around 81% recorded once. Treatment noted: some 20 received Ad26.COV2.S at low or high dose, single or two shots; about 5 received placebo; per-sample allocation not given. Repertoires come from day 63 after the first vaccine or placebo injection. Sample: peripheral blood, taken in a trial of Ad26.COV2.S vaccine versus placebo. The receptors shown here come from a person aged 18-65 years who received the Ad26.COV2.S COVID-19 vaccine or a placebo.

J is TRBJ1-5 and V is TRBV27, with a tentative D call TRBD1 (5 bases). V was cut by 2 bases and J by 1 base, with 18 bases left in between. The CDR3 extends over 18 amino acids. Germline loops: CDR1 MNHEY, CDR2 SMNVEV (reference sequence). The CDR3 DNA reads TGTGCCAGCAGTTTAATAGGTCCGGGGGAAACGAGCAATCAGCCCCAGCATTTT. This sequence encodes CASSLIGPGETSNQPQHF.

The chain combines TRBV2 with TRBJ2-4, with 12 bases aligning to TRBD1. The CDR3 length is 19 residues. The germline CDR1 and CDR2 sequences are SNHLY and FYNNEI. J was trimmed by 5 bases and V by 5 bases; bases with no gene match: 16. The CDR3 coding sequence is TGTGCCAGCAGTTCCCTACCCCGGGACAGGGGGCGCCCACAAAACATTCAGTACTTC. This translates into CASSSLPRDRGRPQNIQYF.

V usage is TRBV28 and J usage is TRBJ1-5, with 7 bases matching TRBD1. The CDR3 consists of 14 residues. Germline CDR1 and CDR2: MDHEN and SYDVKM. With V trimmed by 5 bases and J by 1 base, 2 bases remained unmatched. CDR3 DNA sequence: TGTGCCAGCAGTCCAGGGGGGAGCAATCAGCCCCAGCATTTT. Translation: CASSPGGSNQPQHF.

This clone was seen only once. CDR3 sequence: CASSEGSYSSGNTIYF. The CDR3 bases are TGTGCCAGCAGTGAGGGCTCTTACAGCTCTGGAAACACCATATATTTT. V and J are TRBV2 and TRBJ1-3; D call uncertain. Germline V lookup: CDR1 SNHLY, CDR2 FYNNEI. The CDR3 is made up of 16 amino acids. The V end lost 3 bases, the J end lost 0 bases, and 12 bases lay between the germline ends.

The chain carries TRBV6-5 and TRBJ1-1; D gene unclear. Germline assignment: CDR1 MNHEY and CDR2 SVGAGI. The CDR3 covers 14 residues. V was shortened by 2 bases and J by 5 bases, with 12 bases between the two germline ends. CDR3 sequence reads: CASSYGPLGTEAFF. The CDR3 region has the DNA TGTGCCAGCAGTTACGGGCCCTTAGGGACTGAAGCTTTCTTT.

The V gene is TRBV4-1, the J gene TRBJ1-5; no definite D call. V lost 4 bases, J lost 1 base, and 11 bases lay in between. The CDR3 has 15 amino acids. Germline CDR1 is MGHRA and CDR2 is YSYEKL. The CDR3 here is CASSPEEQSNQPQHF. The CDR3 nucleotides read TGCGCCAGCAGCCCAGAGGAACAGAGCAATCAGCCCCAGCATTTT.

The V gene is TRBV14, the J gene TRBJ2-3; maybe TRBD2 (6 bases). Trimming took off 3 bases at V and 10 bases at J, with 14 bases between the two ends. Germline loops: CDR1 SGHDN, CDR2 FVKESK. CDR3 length: 13 amino acids. CDR3: CASSQETSSAQYF. Written as DNA, the CDR3 is TGTGCCAGCAGCCAGGAGACTAGTTCGGCGCAGTATTTT.

This clone was recorded once. The CDR3 nucleotides read TGTGCCAGCAAGCCGGGACAGGGGTCCTACGAGCAGTACTTC. This codes for CASKPGQGSYEQYF. V usage is TRBV6-5 and J usage is TRBJ2-7, with TRBD1 matching 10 bases. Trimming took 7 bases from V and 1 from J; bases not matched to a gene: 4. The germline gives CDR1 MNHEY, CDR2 SVGAGI. This CDR3 has 14 residues.

Turning to this clone: The same CDR3 is also encoded by other DNA sequences in this sample. The chain has TRBV9 and TRBJ1-2; 9 bases are shared with TRBD1. The V gene end was trimmed by 4 bases and the J gene end by 4 bases; junction bases not matched to a gene: 2. Germline CDR1 and CDR2: SGDLS and YYNGEE. The CDR3 has 13 amino acids. Written as DNA, the CDR3 is TGTGCCAGCAGCTTGGGACAGGGCTATGGCTACACCTTC. Protein sequence: CASSLGQGYGYTF.

V and J are TRBV5-8 and TRBJ2-4; D not certain. Trimming pared 4 bases from V and 0 bases from J, leaving 17 bases between. Germline CDR1 reads SGHTS; CDR2 reads YDEGEE. This CDR3 comprises 17 residues. Here the CDR3 reads CASSPPKLTLAKNIQYF. The DNA of the CDR3 is TGTGCCAGCAGCCCCCCAAAGTTGACTCTAGCCAAAAACATTCAGTACTTC.

The V call is TRBV11-3, the J call TRBJ2-1, with a possible D match to TRBD2 (5 bases). The V gene lost 4 bases and the J gene lost 6 bases, with 10 bases spanning the gap. The CDR3 has 13 residues. Germline V lookup: CDR1 SGHNT, CDR2 YENEEA. The CDR3 region has the DNA TGTGCCAGCAGCTCACTTGAGGGCAATGAGCAGTTCTTC. Encoded protein: CASSSLEGNEQFF. Full variable domain (rest looked up from reference TRBV11-3 and TRBJ2-1): EAGVVQSPRYKIIEKKQPVAFWCNPISGHNTLYWYLQNLGQGPELLIRYENEEAVDDSQLPKDRFSAERLKGVDSTLKIQPAELGDSAVYLCASSSLEGNEQFFGPGTRLTVL.

The chain links TRBV15 to TRBJ2-7, with no clear D. From germline, CDR1 is LNHNV and CDR2 YYDKDF (reference sequence). V was cut by 0 bases and J by 6 bases, with 6 bases left in between. The CDR3 is made up of 12 amino acids. The DNA of the CDR3 is TGTGCCACCAGCAGAGATCGAGTCGAGCAGTACTTC. Its protein product is CATSRDRVEQYF.

Remarks on this clone: Other DNA sequences in the sample encode the same CDR3. The chain joins TRBV9 to TRBJ2-2; 7 bases match TRBD2. In germline, CDR1 is SGDLS, CDR2 YYNGEE. With 0 bases clipped from V and 1 base from J, the junction kept 3 bases outside the gene matches. The CDR3 sequence is 16 residues long. The CDR3 spells CASSVGLAVNTGELFF. In DNA form, the CDR3 reads TGTGCCAGCAGCGTAGGTCTAGCGGTGAACACCGGGGAGCTGTTTTTT.

V and J are TRBV5-4 and TRBJ1-2; 12 bases are shared with TRBD1. The V gene end was trimmed by 1 base and the J gene end by 8 bases; junction bases not matched to a gene: 6. The CDR3 runs 15 residues. The germline V gene has CDR1 SGHNT and CDR2 YYREEE (reference sequence). Here the CDR3 DNA reads TGTGCCAGCAGCTTGCTGGGACAGGGGGCCTTGGGCTACACCTTC. This gives the protein CASSLLGQGALGYTF.

The gene calls are TRBV5-1 and TRBJ1-1; unclear D gene. The CDR3 contains 14 residues. With 2 bases removed from V and 1 base from J, the gap between germline ends came to 9 bases. Germline CDR1 reads SGHRS; CDR2 reads YFSETQ. DNA for the CDR3: TGCGCCAGCAGCTTATTTGCAGAGAACACTGAAGCTTTCTTT. Amino acid sequence: CASSLFAENTEAFF.

This chain links TRBV27 with TRBJ1-3; 7 bases match TRBD1. Germline CDR1 is MNHEY and CDR2 is SMNVEV (reference sequence). V trimming: 4 bases; J trimming: 4 bases; junction bases outside the gene matches: 7. This CDR3 has 15 residues. Here the CDR3 reads CASSSPTGRGNTIYF. The CDR3 nucleotides are TGTGCCAGCAGTTCGCCGACAGGGAGGGGAAACACCATATATTTT.

The chain combines TRBV30 with TRBJ1-1; unclear D gene. The V end lost 3 bases, the J end lost 0 bases, and 5 bases lay between the germline ends. The CDR3 is made up of 12 amino acids. From germline, CDR1 is GTSNPN and CDR2 SVGIG (reference sequence). CDR3 bases: TGTGCCTGGAGAGGAGTGAACACTGAAGCTTTCTTT. This encodes CAWRGVNTEAFF.

This clone occurred a few times. The chain is built from TRBV28 and TRBJ1-5; tentatively, D is TRBD1 (6 bases). The CDR3 length is 15 residues. Deletions cut 7 bases from V and 7 bases from J, with 20 bases between. Germline values: CDR1 MDHEN, CDR2 SYDVKM. The CDR3 reads CASTGTGPQGQPQHF. CDR3 DNA sequence: TGTGCCAGCACCGGGACCGGGCCCCAGGGGCAGCCCCAGCATTTT. The whole variable domain, filled in from reference TRBV28 and TRBJ1-5, reads DVKVTQSSRYLVKRTGEKVFLECVQDMDHENMFWYRQDPGLGLRLIYFSYDVKMKEKGDIPEGYSVSREKKERFSLILESASTNQTSMYLCASTGTGPQGQPQHFGDGTRLSIL.

The CDR3, as DNA: TGCGCCAGCAGCCCCCCGGACGCCCCTAGCACAGATACGCAGTATTTT. This gives the protein CASSPPDAPSTDTQYF. The V and J genes are TRBV5-1 and TRBJ2-3; D ambiguous. The germline V and J ends were trimmed by 4 bases and 0 bases, with 15 bases remaining between them. This CDR3 is built from 16 residues. Germline V lookup: CDR1 SGHRS, CDR2 YFSETQ.

The V call is TRBV7-3, the J call TRBJ2-2; D possibly corresponds to TRBD2 (6 bases). V was pared by 5 bases and J by 1 base, with 8 bases between. Germline CDR1 and CDR2: SGHTA and FQGTGA. The CDR3 covers 14 residues. The CDR3 DNA follows: TGTGCCAGCAGCACGGGACTGAACACCGGGGAGCTGTTTTTT. This translates into CASSTGLNTGELFF. Drawing the rest from reference TRBV7-3 and TRBJ2-2, the complete variable domain is GAGVSQTPSNKVTEKGKYVELRCDPISGHTALYWYRQSLGQGPEFLIYFQGTGAADDSGLPNDRFFAVRPEGSVSTLKIQRTERGDSAVYLCASSTGLNTGELFFGEGSRLTVL.